This T cell receptor (beta chain) was profiled in a study of cytotoxic CD8 clonotypes in ibrutinib-treated CLL (dated by TCRdb to the early 2020s). Regarding the complete study: In this cohort, some 16 patients were treatment-naive and about a dozen were relapsed/refractory, while around 17 had unmutated IGHV. Partial responses were observed in about 24 patients and complete responses in 2; after a median follow-up of roughly 62 months, remission was maintained in 14 patients and progression was observed in some twelve. The response samples were drawn at a median of roughly eleven months into treatment, with a range of about 6 to 40 months. On average, each sample yielded approximately 250,000 productive templates and 94,082 productive rearrangements. Of the approximately 94 people in the trial, about two dozen had longitudinal samples available. Cryopreserved peripheral blood mononuclear cells were collected at three points: before therapy, at response, and at either sustained remission or disease progression. Every sample from remission and from progressive disease was obtained while the patients were still on ibrutinib.

Taken with the paper, the label for time point translates to: roughly 2 years on ibrutinib. Roughly 2.2 micrograms of genomic DNA were extracted from cryopreserved PBMCs for TCR beta library preparation. Longitudinal blood samples from CLL patients on ibrutinib monotherapy underwent high-throughput TCR beta sequencing. The patients took part in an open-label, single-center phase 2 trial of ibrutinib monotherapy. Study-level results and caveats: Sampling times were not matched between patients in sustained remission and patients whose disease was progressing, and lymph node repertoires were not examined. Clonality increased at ibrutinib response, stayed stable in sustained remission, and fell back toward baseline at progression. Public clonotypes were found to be uncommon and were observed to contract or remain stable during treatment; the increase in clonality was shown to reflect expansion of private clonotypes at ibrutinib response. Baseline clonality exceeded that of age-matched healthy donors and correlated strongly with circulating CD8+ T-cell counts.

On a MiSeq, deep resolution sequencing aimed for a depth between 1 in 1 million and 1 in 200,000 T cells, with each clonotype covered 10x on average. The immunoSEQ hsTCRB Kit was used to generate TCR beta libraries. The paper's processing steps were these. ImmunoSEQ Data Assistant and ImmunoSEQ Analyzer were used for data analysis, and V, D and J genes were assigned according to IMGT definitions. Clonality, which ranges from 0 to 1, was calculated as one minus the normalized Shannon entropy of productive rearrangement frequencies. Only overrepresented clonotypes making up at least 0.05% of the repertoire of each patient were included in the public clonotype analysis. Approximately 14 age-matched healthy donor repertoires from immuneACCESS served as clonality controls. Held by TCRdb, this immuneACCESS table contains in-frame sequences only and omits some clones. Under half of the omission traces to an unresolved V gene where checked; the cause of the rest is unknown. The V and J calls and clone size were taken over from that table, and D and trimming were inferred from the DNA. The sample table lists tens of thousands of clones, 56% of them with a count of one. About a fifth of the sample is taken by the ten largest.

The CDR3 sequence holds 18 residues, the cysteine and phenylalanine included. The kept DNA is CDR3 alone, 54 bases in frame from the first base. V loses 4 bases at its end and J loses 1 base; junction bases beyond the gene matches: 15. Looking up the germline V gene (reference sequence) yields CDR1 SGHNT and CDR2 YYREEE. Comments on this clone: Its antigen is currently not known. No much larger clone is present one base from it, and per-base qualities are unavailable.

The sequence joins TRBV5-4 to TRBJ1-2, and TRBD1 matches 8 of the central bases. The source material was PBMCs, sampled after 24 months of ibrutinib treatment. The receptor comes from a human donor with chronic lymphocytic leukemia. The CDR3 loop reads CASSQDSGQARGNYGYTF. The nucleotide sequence reads TGTGCCAGCAGCCAAGACTCGGGACAGGCAAGGGGTAACTATGGCTACACCTTC.